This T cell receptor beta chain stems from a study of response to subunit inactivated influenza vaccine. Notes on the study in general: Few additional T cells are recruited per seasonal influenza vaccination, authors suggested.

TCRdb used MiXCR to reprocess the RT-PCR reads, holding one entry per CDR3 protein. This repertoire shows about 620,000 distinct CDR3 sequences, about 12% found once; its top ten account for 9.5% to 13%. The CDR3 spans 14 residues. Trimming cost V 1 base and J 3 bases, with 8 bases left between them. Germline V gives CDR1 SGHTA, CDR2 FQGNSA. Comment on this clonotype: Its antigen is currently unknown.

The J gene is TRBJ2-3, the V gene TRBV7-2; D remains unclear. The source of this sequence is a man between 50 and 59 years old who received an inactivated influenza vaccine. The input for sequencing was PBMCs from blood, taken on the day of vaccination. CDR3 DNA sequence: TGTGCCAGCAGCTTAGTGCCCAGAACAGATACGCAGTATTTT. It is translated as CASSLVPRTDTQYF.